The present TCR beta chain was sequenced within a study of shared clonotypes between healthy human individuals (dated by TCRdb to 2020 to 2021). A note on the overall study: The cohort comprised two women and a few men aged 18 to 49 years. Per donor, three plates each were used for CD4 naive and CD4 memory, two for CD8 naive, and one for CD8 memory. To estimate repertoire size and how much clonotypes are shared between individuals, the study performed deep sequencing of blood TCR repertoires from 4 to 6 healthy adults. To increase sequencing depth and limit assay-specific biases, different laboratories used diverse techniques to prepare libraries and sequence TCR repertoires. Each donor's leukapheresis produced roughly between roughly 0.85 and 10 billion PBMCs. The investigation overall reported the following: Sampling was restricted to blood, and TCR repertoires in tissue are likely to differ from TCR repertoires in blood. The genetic and exposure-history diversity represented was limited by the small number of donors. Sharing across a few donors was observed for around 4.8% of naive CD4, 3.5% of naive CD8, around 2.5% of memory CD4, and about 0.39% of memory CD8 clonotypes. Based on pairwise subsampling, the degree of clonotype sharing among donors was expected to be affected by sequencing depth. Naive subsets generally had larger estimated clonotype richness than memory subsets. Compared with non-shared clonotypes, the clonotypes found in all four sorted-subset donors had higher generation probabilities. Rarefaction of sorted-subset datasets indicated incomplete sequencing despite the large sequencing depth.

As for this clone: Which antigen it targets is not known. No per-base quality is available; no much larger clone lies one base away.

The germline V end is reduced by 7 bases and the J end by 1 base; junction bases left unmatched: 7. As encoded in the germline V gene, CDR1 is SQVTM while CDR2 is ANQGSEA. From the cysteine up to the phenylalanine, the CDR3 has a length of 15 residues. CDR3 DNA only is kept here, 45 bases in frame from base 1. Healthy HIV-negative adults with no recently reported acute infections or vaccinations were included as donors. Only Caucasian adults living in Nashville, Tennessee, USA were represented among the donors. CD8 memory samples were composed of magnetically selected CD45RO+ cells combined with CCR7-negative CD45RA+ effector memory (TemRA) cells. Blood was obtained by leukapheresis, after which PBMCs were separated by Ficoll-Histopaque density gradient centrifugation and cryopreserved in liquid nitrogen vapor phase. Analytical flow cytometry was used to check the purity and quantity of each magnetically sorted T cell population. From each sorted fraction, genomic DNA was isolated and quantified by UV absorbance on a Nanodrop 2000c.

TCR CDR3 regions were amplified from genomic DNA by multiplex PCR using the deep immunoSEQ assay. For each cell subset, the extracted genomic DNA was distributed evenly across all wells of several immunoSEQ 96-well plates, and each plate served as one replicate. For sorted subsets, approximately 190 ng of genomic DNA, equivalent to 30,000 or so T cell genomes, went into each replicate PCR. Purified libraries were quantified with a Qubit 3.0 fluorometer, sized on a Bioanalyzer 2100, and re-quantified with the KAPA Library Quantification kit. A separate single-read 150-cycle Illumina NextSeq 550 flow cell was used to sequence each immunoSEQ 96-well plate. The authors' pipeline ran thus. The immunoSEQ output contained only junctional sequences without quality scores, so filtering could not match that applied to full-length reads. Sequences were annotated with PyIR, a Python wrapper for IgBLAST v1.9, and V/J genes and CDR3 were assigned using IMGT germline references. Any read was removed if the V/J assignment was weak (E-value above 1e-6), the CDR3 was missing, or the read contained stop codons, out-of-frame junctions, or ambiguous translated residues. A V3J clonotype was defined by an identical inferred V gene, J gene, and CDR3 amino acid sequence. The percentage overlap between two repertoires was calculated by dividing the number of shared unique clonotypes by the size of the smaller repertoire. Richness of each repertoire was evaluated using RTK rarefaction, the Chao1 estimator, and Recon v2.1 estimates of unobserved clonotypes. For all TCRbeta clonotypes obtained by the gDNA method from a few donors, generation probabilities were computed with OLGA. TCRdb obtained this table from immuneACCESS and retained in-frame rearrangements with V and J assigned. These tables miss some clones; where compared with another copy, unresolved V genes account for less than half of the shortfall, and the remainder is unexplained. D and trimming come from the DNA, and the V and J calls and clone size come from that table. The sample profile shows about 120,000 clones; approximately 70% of them were found once. The ten most abundant clones make up 20% to 25% of the sample.

The chain uses TRBV29-1 and TRBJ2-7, and TRBD2 matches 13 of the central bases. Sequenced sample: memory CD8+ T cells sorted from blood. The cell subset or site label here, explained by the study, means: CD45RO+ cells pooled with CCR7-negative TemRA cells. The sequence came from a woman aged 25 to 45 in good health. The CDR3 reads as follows: CSAWTSGSLSYEQYF. In nucleotides, the sequence is TGCAGCGCCTGGACTAGCGGGAGTTTATCCTACGAGCAGTACTTC.